This T cell receptor beta chain was profiled in a study of blood T cell repertoires in COVID-19. Turning to the study itself: There were acute and convalescent COVID-19 samples, and they came from the United States, Italy and Spain. T cells, B-cell-depleted T cells, or PBMCs supplied cDNA or gDNA.

This CDR3 contains 15 residues. The germline CDR1 and CDR2 sequences are SEHNR and FQNEAQ (reference sequence). V shed 4 bases and J 0 bases; nucleotides not matched to a gene: 4. The authors' processing: Nucleated cell counts were estimated from reference gene primer amplification. Generated by immunoSEQ multiplex PCR, the TCRdb table keeps only in-frame clones and is missing some. The DNA gave D and trimming, while V, J and clone size come from that table. Among around 190,000 clones listed, more than 80% were seen once. Sample: peripheral blood. The V gene is TRBV7-9, the J gene TRBJ1-2, with TRBD1 matching 8 bases. The TCR was taken from a woman aged 55-75 years with acute or convalescent COVID-19. The chain's CDR3 is CASSSLQGANYGYTF. In DNA form, the CDR3 reads TGTGCCAGCAGCTCCTTACAGGGGGCTAACTATGGCTACACCTTC.